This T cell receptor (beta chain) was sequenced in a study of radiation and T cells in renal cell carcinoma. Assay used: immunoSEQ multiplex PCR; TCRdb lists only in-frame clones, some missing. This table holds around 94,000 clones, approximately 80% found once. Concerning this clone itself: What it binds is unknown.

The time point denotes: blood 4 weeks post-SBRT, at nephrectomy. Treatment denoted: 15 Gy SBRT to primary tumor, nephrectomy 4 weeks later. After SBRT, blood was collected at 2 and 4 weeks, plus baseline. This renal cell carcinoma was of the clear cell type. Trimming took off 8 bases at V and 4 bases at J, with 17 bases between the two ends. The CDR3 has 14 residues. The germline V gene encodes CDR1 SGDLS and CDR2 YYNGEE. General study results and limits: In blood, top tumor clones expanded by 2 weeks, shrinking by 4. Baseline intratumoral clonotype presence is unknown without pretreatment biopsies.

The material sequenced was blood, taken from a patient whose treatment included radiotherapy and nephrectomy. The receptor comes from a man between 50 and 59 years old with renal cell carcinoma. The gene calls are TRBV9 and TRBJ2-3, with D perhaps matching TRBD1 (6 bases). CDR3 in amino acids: CASSGTKGADTQYF. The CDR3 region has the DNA TGTGCCAGTTCCGGGACCAAGGGGGCAGATACGCAGTATTTT. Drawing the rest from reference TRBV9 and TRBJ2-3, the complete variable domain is DSGVTQTPKHLITATGQRVTLRCSPRSGDLSVYWYQQSLDQGLQFLIQYYNGEERAKGNILERFSAQQFPDLHSELNLSSLELGDSALYFCASSGTKGADTQYFGPGTRLTVL.